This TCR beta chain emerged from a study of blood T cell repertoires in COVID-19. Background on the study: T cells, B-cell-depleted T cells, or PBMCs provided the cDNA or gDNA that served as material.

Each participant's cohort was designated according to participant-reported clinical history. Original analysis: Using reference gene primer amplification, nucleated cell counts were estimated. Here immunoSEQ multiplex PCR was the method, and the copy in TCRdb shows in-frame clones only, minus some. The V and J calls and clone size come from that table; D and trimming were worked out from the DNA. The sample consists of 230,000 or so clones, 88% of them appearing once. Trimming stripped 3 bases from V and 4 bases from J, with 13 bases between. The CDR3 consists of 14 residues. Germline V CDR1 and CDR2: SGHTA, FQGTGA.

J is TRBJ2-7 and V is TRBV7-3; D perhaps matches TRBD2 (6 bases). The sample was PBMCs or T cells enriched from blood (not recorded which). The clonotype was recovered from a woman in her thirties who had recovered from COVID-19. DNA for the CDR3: TGTGCCAGCAGCTTTCTTCCTCGGGGGTACGAGCAGTACTTC. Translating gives CASSFLPRGYEQYF.